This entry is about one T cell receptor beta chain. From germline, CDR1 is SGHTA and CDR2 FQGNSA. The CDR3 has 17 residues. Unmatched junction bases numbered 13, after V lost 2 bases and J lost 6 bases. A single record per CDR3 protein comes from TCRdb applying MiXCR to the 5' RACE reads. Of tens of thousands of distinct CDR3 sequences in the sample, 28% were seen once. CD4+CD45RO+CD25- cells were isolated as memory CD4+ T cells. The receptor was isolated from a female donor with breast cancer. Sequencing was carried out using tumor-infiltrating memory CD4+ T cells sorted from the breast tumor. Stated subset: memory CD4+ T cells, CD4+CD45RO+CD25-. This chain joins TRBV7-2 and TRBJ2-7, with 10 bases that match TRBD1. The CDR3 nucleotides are TGTGCCAGCAGCTTAAAGACAGGGGGCGAGGTAGGAGGCGAGCAGTACTTC. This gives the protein CASSLKTGGEVGGEQYF.